The source of this T cell receptor (beta chain) is a study of blood T cell repertoires in COVID-19. V shed 2 bases and J shed 2 bases, with 12 bases lying between them. This CDR3 has 15 residues. The germline CDR1 and CDR2 sequences are SGDLS and YYNGEE. How the authors handled the data: The authors estimated nucleated cell counts from reference gene primer amplification. Sequencing used immunoSEQ multiplex PCR; TCRdb keeps in-frame clones, though not all of them. D and trimming were read from the DNA, whereas the V and J calls and clone size are those reported in that table. The sample records under 350,000 clones, around 86% being singletons.

The TCR sequence derives from a man aged 45-65 years with acute or convalescent COVID-19. This sequence joins TRBV9 and TRBJ2-3, with D perhaps TRBD2 (6 bases). The sequencing input was peripheral blood. The CDR3 coding sequence is TGTGCCAGCAGCGTTATTTCGGGGGACACAGATACGCAGTATTTT. Encoded protein: CASSVISGDTDTQYF.